The 14 T cell receptor beta chains given below trace back to one sample, sequenced in a study of shared clonotypes between healthy human individuals. TCRdb keeps only in-frame clones here, not all; method: immunoSEQ multiplex PCR. Of a few million clones listed, 85% to 95% were seen once; the top ten hold 0.39%. Sample: naive CD4+ T cells from PBMCs. Subset specified: CD45RA+ positively selected. The receptors come from a man aged 18 to 29 in good health. Some clones in this sample may be carry-over from other donors' samples.

This chain links TRBV7-3 with TRBJ2-5; D is possibly TRBD1 (6 bases). CDR1 is SGHTA and CDR2 is FQGTGA in the germline V gene. The CDR3 has 15 amino acids. The V and J ends lost 1 base and 2 bases respectively, with 11 bases between them. DNA of the CDR3: TGTGCCAGCAGCTTAATGAGCGGACAGCAAGAGACCCAGTACTTC. This translates into CASSLMSGQQETQYF.

The CDR3 here is CASGQGASYEKLFF. As DNA, the CDR3 is TGCGCCAGCGGACAGGGGGCGTCCTATGAAAAACTGTTTTTT. The V gene is TRBV4-3, the J gene TRBJ1-4, with 11 bases that match TRBD1. The CDR3 spans 14 residues. Germline CDR1 reads LGHNA; CDR2 reads YSLEER. V trimming: 8 bases; J trimming: 6 bases; junction bases outside the gene matches: 5.

This clone was seen once. The chain joins TRBV4-1 to TRBJ2-3; maybe TRBD2 (5 bases). V was clipped by 0 bases and J by 6 bases, with 7 bases between them. The germline gives CDR1 MGHRA, CDR2 YSYEKL. The CDR3 contains 13 residues. The CDR3 is CASSQDGSDTQYF. The DNA of the CDR3 is TGCGCCAGCAGCCAAGATGGGAGTGATACGCAGTATTTT.

The rearrangement uses TRBV11-2 and TRBJ1-4; D remains ambiguous. Germline V gene data show CDR1 as SGHAT and CDR2 as FQNNGV. V lost 1 base and J lost 4, with 4 bases in between. The CDR3 covers 13 residues. The CDR3 sequence: CASSLVGNEKLFF. CDR3 sequence (DNA): TGTGCCAGCAGCTTAGTTGGTAATGAAAAACTGTTTTTT.

The CDR3 nucleotides read TGTGCCAGCAGAACCCGAGGGCCAGGGAACGCCCAGCATTTT. Translation: CASRTRGPGNAQHF. This sequence joins TRBV28 and TRBJ1-5; the D gene is possibly TRBD1 (5 bases). Trimming took off 6 bases at V and 11 bases at J, with 20 bases between the two ends. This CDR3 region has 14 residues. The germline V gene has CDR1 MDHEN and CDR2 SYDVKM.

This sequence joins TRBV6-5 and TRBJ1-2, with a weak D call TRBD1 (5 bases). The CDR3 contains 15 residues. Germline CDR1 MNHEY, CDR2 SVGAGI. V lost 4 bases, J lost 2 bases, and 14 bases lay in between. Here the CDR3 DNA reads TGTGCCAGCAGTTCTGAATGGGGCTTCAACTATGGCTACACCTTC. Residues: CASSSEWGFNYGYTF.

The rearrangement joins TRBV19 to TRBJ2-2, with 7 bases lining up with TRBD1. With 6 bases clipped from V and 4 bases from J, the junction kept 8 bases outside the gene matches. The germline gives CDR1 LNHDA, CDR2 SQIVND (reference sequence). This CDR3 has 15 amino acids. The CDR3 region has the DNA TGTGCCAGTAGGACCGGGACAGAAACCACCGGGGAGCTGTTTTTT. It is translated as CASRTGTETTGELFF.

In DNA form, the CDR3 reads TGTGCCAGCATCGCATTATTAGGGGACCCCTACGAGCAGTACTTC. Protein product: CASIALLGDPYEQYF. This chain joins TRBV6-1 and TRBJ2-7; D assignment may be TRBD1 or TRBD2 (5 bases each). Germline CDR1 is MNHNS and CDR2 is SASEGT. V lost 7 bases to trimming and J lost 2 bases, with 18 bases between them. The CDR3 extends over 15 amino acids.

The chain couples TRBV5-5 to TRBJ1-5; D might be TRBD1 (5 bases). Looked up from germline, CDR1 is SGHKS and CDR2 is YYEKEE (reference sequence). CDR3 size: 14 residues. V shed 0 bases and J shed 7 bases, with 11 bases lying between them. CDR3 coding DNA: TGTGCCAGCAGCTTGGAGGGGCTTTGGCAGCCCCAGCATTTT. It is translated as CASSLEGLWQPQHF.

The chain uses TRBV5-6 and TRBJ1-1; unclear D gene. CDR1 is SGHDT and CDR2 is YYEEEE in the germline V gene. The CDR3 is 17 amino acids. Trimming stripped 4 bases from V and 4 bases from J, with 23 bases between. The CDR3 here is CASSPVMYGFGSTEAFF. DNA of the CDR3: TGTGCCAGCAGCCCGGTAATGTACGGGTTTGGTAGCACTGAAGCTTTCTTT.

The rearrangement uses TRBV7-2 and TRBJ1-4, with a possible D match to TRBD1 (6 bases). The CDR3 is made up of 15 amino acids. Trimming took 5 bases from V and 5 from J, leaving 15 bases between them. Germline V gives CDR1 SGHTA, CDR2 FQGNSA. In DNA, the CDR3 is TGTGCCAGCAGCCAAGGGGGGGCCGGGAATGAAAAACTGTTTTTT. The encoded protein is CASSQGGAGNEKLFF.

This rearrangement joins TRBV9 to TRBJ2-7; 11 bases match TRBD1. V lost 3 bases and J lost 4; bases outside the gene matches: 6. The CDR3 spans 15 residues. The germline V gene encodes CDR1 SGDLS and CDR2 YYNGEE. CDR3 in amino acids: CASSETGTGGYEQYF. CDR3 coding DNA: TGTGCCAGCAGCGAAACCGGGACAGGGGGTTACGAGCAGTACTTC.

The chain recombines TRBV6-5 with TRBJ2-7; 7 bases are shared with TRBD1. The CDR3 is made up of 15 amino acids. Germline trimming cut 2 bases from V and 3 bases from J; bases unmatched to any gene: 7. From germline, CDR1 is MNHEY and CDR2 SVGAGI. This CDR3 reads CASSYTSDRDYEQYF. The CDR3 nucleotides are TGTGCCAGCAGTTACACCTCCGACAGGGACTACGAGCAGTACTTC.

Concerning this clone itself: A read error may produce the germline difference seen at one junction end. The chain joins TRBV18 to TRBJ1-3; the D is unclear. The CDR3 sequence is 12 residues long. CDR1 is KGHSH and CDR2 is LQKENI in the germline V gene. The CDR3 protein is CASSPLQDREIF. Written as DNA, the CDR3 is TGTGCCAGCTCACCATTACAAGACCGAGAGATTTTT.